These T cell receptor beta chains were read from a single sample in a study of T cell changes during pregnancy in multiple sclerosis. TCRdb's copy holds only in-frame clones and misses some; the assay was immunoSEQ multiplex PCR. The sample holds tens of thousands of clones, roughly 92% seen once. This material consisted of CD4+ T cells from peripheral blood mononuclear cells, taken before pregnancy. The receptors shown here come from a female donor with multiple sclerosis, enrolled in a pregnancy study. The CDR3 runs from the conserved cysteine through the conserved F or W. Each record gives: V gene, D gene, J gene, clone size, CDR3 protein, CDR3 DNA. A D gene is named only where the DNA matches it firmly. A clone size is listed for some rows: how often the clone was seen (once, few, many), or a class if it is expanded.

V gene: TRBV7-9; D gene: NA; J gene: TRBJ1-1; clone size: many; CDR3 protein: CASLDPRGTEAFF; CDR3 DNA: TGTGCCAGCCTGGATCCTCGGGGCACTGAAGCTTTCTTT
V gene: TRBV7-8; D gene: NA; J gene: TRBJ2-7; clone size: NA; CDR3 protein: CASSVGASYEQYF; CDR3 DNA: TGTGCCAGCAGCGTAGGGGCAAGCTACGAGCAGTACTTC
V gene: TRBV28; D gene: NA; J gene: TRBJ1-4; clone size: NA; CDR3 protein: CASTPPGITEKLFF; CDR3 DNA: TGTGCCAGCACTCCCCCAGGGATTACTGAAAAACTGTTTTTT
V gene: TRBV2; D gene: TRBD1; J gene: TRBJ1-4; clone size: once; CDR3 protein: CASRDTTGATNEKLFF; CDR3 DNA: TGTGCCAGCAGAGACACCACAGGGGCAACTAATGAAAAACTGTTTTTT
V gene: TRBV19; D gene: TRBD2; J gene: TRBJ2-3; clone size: NA; CDR3 protein: CASQGLAGSTDTQYF; CDR3 DNA: TGTGCCTCGCAGGGACTAGCGGGGAGCACAGATACGCAGTATTTT
V gene: TRBV30; D gene: NA; J gene: TRBJ2-2; clone size: NA; CDR3 protein: CAWKSFGEAGELFF; CDR3 DNA: TGTGCCTGGAAATCTTTCGGGGAGGCCGGGGAGCTGTTTTTT
V gene: TRBV5-1; D gene: TRBD1; J gene: TRBJ2-1; clone size: once; CDR3 protein: CASSYGQAVNEQFF; CDR3 DNA: TGCGCCAGCAGCTACGGACAGGCTGTCAATGAGCAGTTCTTC
V gene: TRBV6-1; D gene: TRBD1; J gene: TRBJ1-3; clone size: once; CDR3 protein: CASRVPRGSGNTIYF; CDR3 DNA: TGTGCCAGCAGAGTTCCCAGGGGGTCTGGAAACACCATATATTTT
V gene: TRBV9; D gene: TRBD1; J gene: TRBJ1-2; clone size: NA; CDR3 protein: CASSPRGGQGGGYTF; CDR3 DNA: TGTGCCAGCAGCCCACGGGGGGGACAGGGAGGCGGCTACACCTTC
V gene: TRBV5-1; D gene: NA; J gene: TRBJ2-7; clone size: NA; CDR3 protein: CASSLAGIDYEQYF; CDR3 DNA: TGCGCCAGCAGCTTGGCAGGGATTGACTACGAGCAGTACTTC
V gene: TRBV4-1; D gene: NA; J gene: TRBJ1-2; clone size: NA; CDR3 protein: CASSPNEGSIGYTF; CDR3 DNA: TGCGCCAGCAGCCCAAATGAGGGTTCTATAGGCTACACCTTC
V gene: TRBV5-1; D gene: NA; J gene: TRBJ1-1; clone size: NA; CDR3 protein: CASSLVRALNTEAFF; CDR3 DNA: TGCGCCAGCAGCTTGGTCAGGGCCCTAAACACTGAAGCTTTCTTT
V gene: TRBV5-1; D gene: NA; J gene: TRBJ1-1; clone size: NA; CDR3 protein: CASAKQGSLGAGTEAFF; CDR3 DNA: TGCGCCAGCGCAAAACAGGGATCCCTCGGTGCGGGCACTGAAGCTTTCTTT
V gene: TRBV5-6; D gene: NA; J gene: TRBJ1-2; clone size: NA; CDR3 protein: CASSLAQGLNYGYTF; CDR3 DNA: TGTGCCAGCAGCTTGGCCCAGGGGTTAAACTATGGCTACACCTTC
V gene: TRBV7-5; D gene: NA; J gene: TRBJ1-4; clone size: once; CDR3 protein: CVRSTPGGPKREKLFF; CDR3 DNA: TGTGTCAGAAGCACCCCCGGGGGGCCAAAAAGGGAAAAACTGTTTTTT
V gene: TRBV30; D gene: NA; J gene: TRBJ1-6; clone size: once; CDR3 protein: CAWTRGASGNSPLHF; CDR3 DNA: TGTGCCTGGACCCGAGGAGCATCAGGGAATTCACCCCTCCACTTT
V gene: TRBV7-3; D gene: NA; J gene: TRBJ2-3; clone size: NA; CDR3 protein: CASSLNRGSTDTQYF; CDR3 DNA: TGTGCCAGCAGCTTAAATCGGGGAAGCACAGATACGCAGTATTTT
V gene: TRBV6-1; D gene: TRBD1; J gene: TRBJ1-4; clone size: NA; CDR3 protein: CASTHSGTGDEKLFF; CDR3 DNA: TGTGCCAGCACCCACTCCGGGACAGGGGACGAAAAACTGTTTTTT
V gene: TRBV28; D gene: TRBD1; J gene: TRBJ1-2; clone size: few; CDR3 protein: CASSSPGTGGPHGYTF; CDR3 DNA: TGTGCCAGCAGCAGTCCCGGGACAGGGGGCCCCCATGGCTACACCTTC
V gene: TRBV5-1; D gene: NA; J gene: TRBJ1-1; clone size: NA; CDR3 protein: CASSYTQETEAFF; CDR3 DNA: TGCGCCAGCAGCTACACCCAGGAAACTGAAGCTTTCTTT
V gene: TRBV30; D gene: TRBD1; J gene: TRBJ1-4; clone size: NA; CDR3 protein: CAWAQGRWEKLFF; CDR3 DNA: TGTGCCTGGGCACAGGGGCGGTGGGAAAAACTGTTTTTT